Reported below is one T cell receptor beta chain. The antigen is unknown. These data come from a study of T cell clones after liver transplantation. Turning to the study itself: Third-party-reactive TCRbeta sequences from pre-transplant mixed lymphocyte reactions served as antigen-independent comparators. Subjects received no induction therapy and standard immunosuppression until randomization at 12-24 months post-transplant.

Thawed unstimulated PBMCs were FACS-sorted by CD3, CD4 and CD8 into two populations. The CDR3 loop spans 13 amino acids. Trimming took 5 bases from V and 1 from J, leaving 9 bases between them. CDR1 and CDR2 from the germline V gene are SNHLY and FYNNEI. This table comes from immunoSEQ multiplex PCR, and its TCRdb copy is limited to in-frame clones, with some not included. The sample lists just under 60,000 clones, about 71% occurring once. Study conclusions and caveats: The donor-reactive repertoire was only partly measurable in two subjects, lacking donor cells.

V is TRBV2 and J is TRBJ2-7; perhaps TRBD1 as D (6 bases). The TCR comes from a human patient who received a liver transplant. Some T cells could come from the graft donor. The material was CD4+ T cells from blood, obtained at the approximately 16-month timepoint. CDR3 in DNA: TGTGCCAGCAGTAGAGACAGGTCCTACGAGCAGTACTTC. It codes for CASSRDRSYEQYF.